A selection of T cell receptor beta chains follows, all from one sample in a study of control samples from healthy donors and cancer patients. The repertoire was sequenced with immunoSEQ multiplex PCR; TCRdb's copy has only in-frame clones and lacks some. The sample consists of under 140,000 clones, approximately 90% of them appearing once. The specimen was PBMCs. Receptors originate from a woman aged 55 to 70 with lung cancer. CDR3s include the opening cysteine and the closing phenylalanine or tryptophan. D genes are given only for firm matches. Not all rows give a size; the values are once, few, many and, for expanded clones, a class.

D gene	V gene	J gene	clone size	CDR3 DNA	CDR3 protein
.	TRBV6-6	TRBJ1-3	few	TGTGCCAGCAGTTACGGGACCTCTGGAAACACCATATATTTT	CASSYGTSGNTIYF
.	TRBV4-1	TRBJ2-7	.	TGCGCCAGCAGCCCGGGACGGACTCCTAGGGAGGTGGGCGAGCAGTACTTC	CASSPGRTPREVGEQYF
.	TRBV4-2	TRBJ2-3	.	TGTGCCAGCAGCCCCACACTGGGGGGAAGTGGCACAGATACGCAGTATTTT	CASSPTLGGSGTDTQYF
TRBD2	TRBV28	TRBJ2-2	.	TGTGCCAGCAGTCCTTCCCCGGGAGGTCGGGAGCTGTTTTTT	CASSPSPGGRELFF
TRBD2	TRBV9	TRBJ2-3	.	TGTGCCAGCAGCGTAGGAACTAGCGGGAGCACAGATACGCAGTATTTT	CASSVGTSGSTDTQYF
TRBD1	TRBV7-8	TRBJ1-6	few	TGTGCCAGCAGCTTAAGGCAGGGGGGAGTCTCCTATAATTCACCCCTCCACTTT	CASSLRQGGVSYNSPLHF
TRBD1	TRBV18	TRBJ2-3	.	TGTGCCAGCTCACCCGGGACAGGGTCTAGCACAGATACGCAGTATTTT	CASSPGTGSSTDTQYF
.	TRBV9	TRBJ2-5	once	TGTGCCAGCAGCGTAGGGGGAGCCCCCCAAGAGACCCAGTACTTC	CASSVGGAPQETQYF
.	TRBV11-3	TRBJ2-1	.	TGTGCCAGCAACCCGGGAATCACCTACAATGAGCAGTTCTTC	CASNPGITYNEQFF
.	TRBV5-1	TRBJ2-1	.	TGCGCCAGCAGCTTTGTGAACTCCTACAATGAGCAGTTCTTC	CASSFVNSYNEQFF
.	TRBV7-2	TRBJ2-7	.	TGTGCCAGCAGCCTGACTAGCTCCTACGAGCAGTACTTC	CASSLTSSYEQYF
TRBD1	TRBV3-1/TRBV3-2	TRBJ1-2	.	TGTGCCAGCAGCCAAGAGCCGGGACAGGGAGGCGTTAGCTATGGCTACACCTTC	CASSQEPGQGGVSYGYTF
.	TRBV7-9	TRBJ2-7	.	TGTGCCAGCAGCTTAGGGCTCAGTCTTGTCTTC	CASSLGLSLVF
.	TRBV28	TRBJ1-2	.	TGTGCCAGCAGTTTATTGGCAGAGTCCTATGGCTACACCTTC	CASSLLAESYGYTF
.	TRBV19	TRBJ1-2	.	TGTGCCAGTACAACGGGTCTCTATGGCTACACCTTC	CASTTGLYGYTF
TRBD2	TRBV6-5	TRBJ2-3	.	TGTGCCAGCACCGTTAGCGGGGGGCAGGATACGCAGTATTTT	CASTVSGGQDTQYF
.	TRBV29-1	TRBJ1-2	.	TGCAGCGTTGAAAGGGACATTGGTAACTATGGCTACACCTTC	CSVERDIGNYGYTF
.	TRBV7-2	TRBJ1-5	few	TGTGCCAGCAGCTTAGAGGGCCCCCGGGGGCCCCAGCATTTT	CASSLEGPRGPQHF
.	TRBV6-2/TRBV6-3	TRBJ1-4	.	TGTGCCAGCAGCTCCCCGACAGGAGCGGGTAATGAAAAACTGTTTTTT	CASSSPTGAGNEKLFF
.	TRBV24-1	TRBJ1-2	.	TGTGCCACCAGTGATGGGGAATTGGACTATGGCTACACCTTC	CATSDGELDYGYTF
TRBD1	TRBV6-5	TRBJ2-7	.	TGTGCCAGCAGTTACTCGTACAGGGGCAGCGAGCAGTACTTC	CASSYSYRGSEQYF
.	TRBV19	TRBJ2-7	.	TGTGCCAGTAGTCAAGGGTGGACAGTCTACGAGCAGTACTTC	CASSQGWTVYEQYF
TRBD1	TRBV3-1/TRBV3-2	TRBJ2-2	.	TGTGCCAGCAGCCAAGATGGGACAGGGAGGACCGGGGAGCTGTTTTTT	CASSQDGTGRTGELFF
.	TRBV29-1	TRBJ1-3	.	TGCAGCGTTGGAGAGGGAGGAGGGGGAAACACCATATATTTT	CSVGEGGGGNTIYF
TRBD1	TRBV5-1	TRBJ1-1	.	TGCGCCAGCACTCAGAACGGACAGGGGCTAAACACTGAAGCTTTCTTT	CASTQNGQGLNTEAFF
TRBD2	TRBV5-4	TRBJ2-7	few	TGTGCCAGCAGCCCGACTAGCCTTCCCTACGAGCAGTACTTC	CASSPTSLPYEQYF
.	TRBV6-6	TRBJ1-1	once	TGTGCCACCTCCTACGCTGAAGCTTTCTTT	CATSYAEAFF
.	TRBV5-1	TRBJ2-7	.	TGCGCCAGCAGTTCGAGCGGAGCCCCCTCCTACGAGCAGTACTTC	CASSSSGAPSYEQYF
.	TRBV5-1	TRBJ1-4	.	TGCGCCAGCAGCTTGGATCCGGGGTGGGGCGAAAAACTGTTTTTT	CASSLDPGWGEKLFF
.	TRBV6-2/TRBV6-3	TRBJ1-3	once	TGTGCCAGCAGTTACTCGAGTTCGGCCGAAGGAAACACCATATATTTT	CASSYSSSAEGNTIYF
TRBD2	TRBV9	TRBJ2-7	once	TGTGCCAGCAGCGTAGAGGGACTAGCGGGGGGCTACGAGCAGTACTTC	CASSVEGLAGGYEQYF
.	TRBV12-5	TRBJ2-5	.	TGTGCTAGTGGTCCAATAGGGGGGACGGAGACCCAGTACTTC	CASGPIGGTETQYF
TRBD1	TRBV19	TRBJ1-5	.	TGTGCCAGTAGTATAGCAACCGGGACAGGGGGTAGCAATCAGCCCCAGCATTTT	CASSIATGTGGSNQPQHF
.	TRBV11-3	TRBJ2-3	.	TGTGCCAGCAGCTTTCCGGGCACAGATACGCAGTATTTT	CASSFPGTDTQYF
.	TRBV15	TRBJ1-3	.	TGTGCCACCAGCAGGGGACTAGTTGGGCACTCTGGAAACACCATATATTTT	CATSRGLVGHSGNTIYF
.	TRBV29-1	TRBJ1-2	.	TGCAGCGTTGTGCCGGCCGGGCTTGCTAACTATGGCTACACCTTC	CSVVPAGLANYGYTF
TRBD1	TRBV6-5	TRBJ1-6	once	TGTGCCAGCAGGTCGGGACAGGGGGTTTTACCCCTCCACTTT	CASRSGQGVLPLHF
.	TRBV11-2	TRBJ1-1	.	TGTGCCAGCAGCCCGGGGACCGGGGCTTTCTTT	CASSPGTGAFF
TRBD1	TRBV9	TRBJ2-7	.	TGTGCCAGCAGCGGTACCGGGACAGCCTACGAGCAGTACTTC	CASSGTGTAYEQYF
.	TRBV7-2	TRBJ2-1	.	TGTGCCAGCAGCTCGTCTAGACGGGAAAGTCAGTTCTTC	CASSSSRRESQFF
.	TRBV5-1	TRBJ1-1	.	TGCGCCAGCAGCTTACAGGGAAAATCATCCGGTGGGACGTCCCATGGAGCAGCTTTCTTT	CASSLQGKSSGGTSHGAAFF
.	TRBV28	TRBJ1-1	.	TGTGCCAGCAGTACGACTGGGAACACTGAAGCTTTCTTT	CASSTTGNTEAFF
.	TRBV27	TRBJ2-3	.	TGTGCCAGCAGCATCCTACTAGGCGATACGCAGTATTTT	CASSILLGDTQYF